Included here is one TCR beta chain sequence, with context. Its antigen is not identified. Assay: immunoSEQ multiplex PCR; the TCRdb copy retains only in-frame clones and omits some. The repertoire has more than 250,000 clones, 85% to 95% of them found once; the top ten carry around 0.5%. V shed 2 bases, J shed 0 bases, and the junction held 3 bases outside the gene matches. Germline V gene sequence: CDR1 MNHEY, CDR2 SVGAGI. CDR3 length equals 15 residues. This sample is drawn from a study of T cell responses to AZD1222 COVID-19 vaccine. Overall study context: Pooling was applied to second doses at about 4 or about 12 weeks.

Study outcomes and limitations: Spike as a whole was targeted by vaccine-associated CD4 TCRs, dominant at 160-218 and 743-854.

The chain recombines TRBV6-5 with TRBJ2-7; 8 positions match TRBD1. The source material was peripheral blood, sampled on day 0 of AZD1222 vaccination. The TCR comes from an adult in good health. The CDR3, as DNA: TGTGCCAGCAGTTACAACAGGGGGACCTCCTACGAGCAGTACTTC. The encoded protein is CASSYNRGTSYEQYF.